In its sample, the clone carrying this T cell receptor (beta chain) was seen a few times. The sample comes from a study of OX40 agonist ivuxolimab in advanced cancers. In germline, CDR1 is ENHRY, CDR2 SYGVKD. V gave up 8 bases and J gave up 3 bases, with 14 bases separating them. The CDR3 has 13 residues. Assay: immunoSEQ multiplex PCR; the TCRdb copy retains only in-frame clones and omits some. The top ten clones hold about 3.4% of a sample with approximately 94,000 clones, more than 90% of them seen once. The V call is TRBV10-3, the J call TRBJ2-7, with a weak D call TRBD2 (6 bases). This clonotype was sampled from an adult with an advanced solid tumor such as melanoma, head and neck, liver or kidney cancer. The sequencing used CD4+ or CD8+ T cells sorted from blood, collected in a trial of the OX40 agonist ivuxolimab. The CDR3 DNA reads TGTGCCATCTCGGCGGGGCCCCTCTACGAGCAGTACTTC. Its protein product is CAISAGPLYEQYF.